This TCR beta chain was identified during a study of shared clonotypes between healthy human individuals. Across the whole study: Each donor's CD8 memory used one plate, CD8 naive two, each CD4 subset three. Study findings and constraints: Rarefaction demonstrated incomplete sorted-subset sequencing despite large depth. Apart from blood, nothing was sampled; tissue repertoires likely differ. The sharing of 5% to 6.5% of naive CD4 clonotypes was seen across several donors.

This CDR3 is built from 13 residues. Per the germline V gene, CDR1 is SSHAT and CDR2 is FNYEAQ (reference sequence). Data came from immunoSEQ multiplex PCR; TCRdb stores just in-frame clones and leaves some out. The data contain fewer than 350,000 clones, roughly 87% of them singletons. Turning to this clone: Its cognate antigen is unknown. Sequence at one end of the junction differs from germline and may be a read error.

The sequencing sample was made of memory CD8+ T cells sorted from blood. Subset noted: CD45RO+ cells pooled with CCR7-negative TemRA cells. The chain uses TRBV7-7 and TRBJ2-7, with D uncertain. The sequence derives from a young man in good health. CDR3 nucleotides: TGTGCTAGCAGCTTGGCTGGGGCCTACGAGCAGTACTTC. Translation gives CASSLAGAYEQYF.